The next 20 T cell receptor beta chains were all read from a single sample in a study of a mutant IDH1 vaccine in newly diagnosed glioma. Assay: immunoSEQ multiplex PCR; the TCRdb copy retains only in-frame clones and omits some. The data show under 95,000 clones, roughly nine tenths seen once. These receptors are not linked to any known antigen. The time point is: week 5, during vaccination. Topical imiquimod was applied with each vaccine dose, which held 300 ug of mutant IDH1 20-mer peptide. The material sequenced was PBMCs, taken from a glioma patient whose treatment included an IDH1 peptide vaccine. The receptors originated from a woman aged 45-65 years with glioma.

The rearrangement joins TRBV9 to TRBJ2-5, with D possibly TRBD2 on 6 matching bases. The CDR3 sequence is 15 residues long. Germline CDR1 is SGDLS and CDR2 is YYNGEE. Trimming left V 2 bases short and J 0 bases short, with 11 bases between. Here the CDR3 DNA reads TGTGCCAGCAGCGTTGCCGCGGGGCACCAAGAGACCCAGTACTTC. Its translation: CASSVAAGHQETQYF. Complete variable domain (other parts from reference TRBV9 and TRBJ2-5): DSGVTQTPKHLITATGQRVTLRCSPRSGDLSVYWYQQSLDQGLQFLIQYYNGEERAKGNILERFSAQQFPDLHSELNLSSLELGDSALYFCASSVAAGHQETQYFGPGTRLLVL.

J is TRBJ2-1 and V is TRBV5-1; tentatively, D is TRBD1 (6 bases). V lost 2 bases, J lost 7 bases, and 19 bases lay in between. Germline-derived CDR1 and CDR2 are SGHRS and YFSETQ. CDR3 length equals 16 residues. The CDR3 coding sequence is TGCGCCAGCAGCTTAAACCTCCAGGGGCCGGGGAATGAGCAGTTCTTC. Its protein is CASSLNLQGPGNEQFF.

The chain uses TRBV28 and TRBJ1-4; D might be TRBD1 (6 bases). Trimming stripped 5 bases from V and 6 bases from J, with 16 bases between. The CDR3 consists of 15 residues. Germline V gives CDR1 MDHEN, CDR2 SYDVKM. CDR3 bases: TGTGCCAGCAGTGGGGGGGGCAGTTCAGATGAAAAACTGTTTTTT. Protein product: CASSGGGSSDEKLFF.

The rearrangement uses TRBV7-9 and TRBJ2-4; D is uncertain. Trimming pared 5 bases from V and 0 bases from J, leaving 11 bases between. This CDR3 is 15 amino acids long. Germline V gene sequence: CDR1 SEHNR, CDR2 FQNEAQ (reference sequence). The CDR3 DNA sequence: TGTGCCAGCAGCCGCTACAGTCTAGCCAAAAACATTCAGTACTTC. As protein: CASSRYSLAKNIQYF. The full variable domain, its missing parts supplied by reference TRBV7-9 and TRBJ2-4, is DTGVSQNPRHKITKRGQNVTFRCDPISEHNRLYWYRQTLGQGPEFLTYFQNEAQLEKSRLLSDRFSAERPKGSFSTLEIQRTEQGDSAMYLCASSRYSLAKNIQYFGAGTRLSVL.

The chain's CDR3 is CASSEVGLAGGRRYEQYF. CDR3 nucleotide sequence: TGTGCCAGCAGTGAGGTCGGACTAGCGGGAGGGAGACGATACGAGCAGTACTTC. V gene TRBV6-1 combines with J gene TRBJ2-7; 15 bases match TRBD2. Germline assignment: CDR1 MNHNS and CDR2 SASEGT. The trim removed 3 bases at V and 4 bases at J, leaving 10 bases unmatched. The CDR3 is 18 residues long.

CDR3 sequence: CASSSSGRRHEQFF. Here the CDR3 DNA reads TGTGCCAGCAGCTCTAGCGGGAGGAGGCATGAGCAGTTCTTC. This chain uses TRBV27 with TRBJ2-1; 11 bases match TRBD2. CDR3 length: 14 amino acids. Per the germline V gene, CDR1 is MNHEY and CDR2 is SMNVEV (reference sequence). V trimming: 6 bases; J trimming: 8 bases; junction bases outside the gene matches: 6.

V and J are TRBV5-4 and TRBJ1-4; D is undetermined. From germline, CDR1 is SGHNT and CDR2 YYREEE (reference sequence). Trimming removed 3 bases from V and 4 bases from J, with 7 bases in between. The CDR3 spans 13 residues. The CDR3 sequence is CASSSRVNEKLFF. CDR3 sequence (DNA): TGTGCCAGCAGCTCTAGAGTTAATGAAAAACTGTTTTTT. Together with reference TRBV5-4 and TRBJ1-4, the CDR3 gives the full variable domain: ETGVTQSPTHLIKTRGQQVTLRCSSQSGHNTVSWYQQALGQGPQFIFQYYREEENGRGNFPPRFSGLQFPNYSSELNVNALELDDSALYLCASSSRVNEKLFFGSGTQLSVL.

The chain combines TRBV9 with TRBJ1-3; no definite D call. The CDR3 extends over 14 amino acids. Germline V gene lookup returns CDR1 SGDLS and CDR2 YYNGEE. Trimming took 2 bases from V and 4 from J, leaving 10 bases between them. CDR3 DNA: TGTGCCAGCAGCGTTGCAGCGCGGGGAAACACCATATATTTT. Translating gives CASSVAARGNTIYF.

CDR3: CASSLAGSGELFF. The CDR3 DNA sequence: TGTGCCAGCAGTTTGGCAGGGTCCGGGGAGCTGTTTTTT. The chain links TRBV27 to TRBJ2-2; tentative D call: TRBD1 (5 bases). The ends were cut back, 3 bases at V and 6 bases at J, with 8 bases in the middle. Germline-derived CDR1 and CDR2 are MNHEY and SMNVEV (reference sequence). The CDR3 length is 13 residues.

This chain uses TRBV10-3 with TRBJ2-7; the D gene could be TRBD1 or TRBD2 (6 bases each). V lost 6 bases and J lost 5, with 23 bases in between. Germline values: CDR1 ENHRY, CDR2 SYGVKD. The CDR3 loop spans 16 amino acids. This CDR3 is CAIRNQQGLGRNEQYF. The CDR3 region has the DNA TGTGCCATCAGGAACCAGCAGGGGCTAGGGAGGAACGAGCAGTACTTC.

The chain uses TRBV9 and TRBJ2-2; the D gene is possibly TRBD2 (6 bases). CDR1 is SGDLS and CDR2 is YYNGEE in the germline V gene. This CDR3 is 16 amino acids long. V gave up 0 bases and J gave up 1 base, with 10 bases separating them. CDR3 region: CASSVGNSGNTGELFF. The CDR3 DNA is TGTGCCAGCAGCGTAGGTAATAGCGGGAACACCGGGGAGCTGTTTTTT.

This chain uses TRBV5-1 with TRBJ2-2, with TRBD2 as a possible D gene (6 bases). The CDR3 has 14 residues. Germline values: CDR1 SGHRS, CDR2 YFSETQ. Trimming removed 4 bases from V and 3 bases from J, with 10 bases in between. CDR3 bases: TGCGCCAGCAGCGGCGGGACGGACACCGGGGAGCTGTTTTTT. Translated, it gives CASSGGTDTGELFF.

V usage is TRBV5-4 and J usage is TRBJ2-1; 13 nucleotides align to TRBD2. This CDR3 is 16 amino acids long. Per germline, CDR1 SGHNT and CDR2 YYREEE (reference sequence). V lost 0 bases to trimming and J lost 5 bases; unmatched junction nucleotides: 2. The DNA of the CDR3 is TGTGCCAGCAGCTTGGCCGGGACTAGCGGGAACAATGAGCAGTTCTTC. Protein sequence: CASSLAGTSGNNEQFF.

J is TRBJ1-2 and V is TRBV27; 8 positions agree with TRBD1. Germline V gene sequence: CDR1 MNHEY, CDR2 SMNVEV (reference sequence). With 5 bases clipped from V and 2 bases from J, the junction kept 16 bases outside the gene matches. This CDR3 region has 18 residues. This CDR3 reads CASSGTGTGRNSNYGYTF. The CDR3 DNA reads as TGTGCCAGCAGTGGGACTGGGACAGGCCGAAATTCCAACTATGGCTACACCTTC.

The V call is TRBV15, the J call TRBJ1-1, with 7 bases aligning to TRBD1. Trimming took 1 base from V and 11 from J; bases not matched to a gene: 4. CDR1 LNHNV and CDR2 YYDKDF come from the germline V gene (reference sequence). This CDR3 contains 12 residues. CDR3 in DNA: TGTGCCACCAGCAGAGCCGACAGGGCTGCTTTCTTT. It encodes CATSRADRAAFF. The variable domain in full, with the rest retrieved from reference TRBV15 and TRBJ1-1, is DAMVIQNPRYQVTQFGKPVTLSCSQTLNHNVMYWYQQKSSQAPKLLFHYYDKDFNNEADTPDNFQSRRPNTSFCFLDIRSPGLGDTAMYLCATSRADRAAFFGQGTRLTVV.

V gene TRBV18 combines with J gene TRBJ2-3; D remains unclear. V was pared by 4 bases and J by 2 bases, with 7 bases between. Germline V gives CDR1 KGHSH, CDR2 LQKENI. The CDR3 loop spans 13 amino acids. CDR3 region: CASSRTVTDTQYF. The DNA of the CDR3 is TGTGCCAGCTCACGGACCGTCACAGATACGCAGTATTTT.

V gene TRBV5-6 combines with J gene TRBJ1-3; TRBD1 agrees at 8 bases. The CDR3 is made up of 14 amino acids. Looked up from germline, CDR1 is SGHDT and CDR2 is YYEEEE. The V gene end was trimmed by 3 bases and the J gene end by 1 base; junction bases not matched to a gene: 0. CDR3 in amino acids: CASSWTGSGNTIYF. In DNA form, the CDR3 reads TGTGCCAGCAGCTGGACAGGGTCTGGAAACACCATATATTTT.

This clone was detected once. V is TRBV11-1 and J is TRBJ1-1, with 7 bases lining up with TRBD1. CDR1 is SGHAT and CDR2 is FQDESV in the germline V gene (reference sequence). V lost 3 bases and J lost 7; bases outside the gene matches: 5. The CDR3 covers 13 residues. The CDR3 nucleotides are TGTGCCAGCAGCTTTCAAGGGGGCGGTGAAGCTTTCTTT. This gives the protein CASSFQGGGEAFF.

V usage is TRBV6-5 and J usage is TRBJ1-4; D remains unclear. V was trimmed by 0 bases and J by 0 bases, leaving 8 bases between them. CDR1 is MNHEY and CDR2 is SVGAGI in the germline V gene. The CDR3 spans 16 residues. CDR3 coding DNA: TGTGCCAGCAGTTACTCTAGACGTGCAACTAATGAAAAACTGTTTTTT. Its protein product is CASSYSRRATNEKLFF.

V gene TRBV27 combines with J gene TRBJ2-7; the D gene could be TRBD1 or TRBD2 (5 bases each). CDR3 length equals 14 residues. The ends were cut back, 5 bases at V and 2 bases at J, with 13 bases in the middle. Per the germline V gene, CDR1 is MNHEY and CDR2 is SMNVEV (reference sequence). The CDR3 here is CASSPWDGPYEQYF. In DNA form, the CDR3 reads TGTGCCAGCAGTCCGTGGGACGGTCCCTACGAGCAGTACTTC.